These 14 T cell receptor beta chains originate from one sample sequenced in a study of metastatic and nonmetastatic thyroid tumors. TCRdb re-clonotyped the PCR reads through MiXCR. The sample has around 16,000 clones, about 35% seen once; the top ten hold approximately 11%. Every patient underwent thyroid surgery untreated. The sequencing input was tumor tissue. These receptors were collected from a male donor with papillary thyroid cancer or a benign thyroid nodule (not recorded which). Some clones in this sample may be carry-over from other donors' samples.

The chain joins TRBV10-3 to TRBJ2-7; TRBD2 is a possible D gene (6 bases). Between the trimmed V and J ends, which lost 9 bases and 3 bases, there was a span of 12 bases. Looked up from germline, CDR1 is ENHRY and CDR2 is SYGVKD. The CDR3 consists of 12 residues. The DNA for the CDR3 is TGTGCCATGTCCGGACTAAACTACGAGCAGTACTTC. Residues: CAMSGLNYEQYF.

The chain couples TRBV2 to TRBJ1-1, with TRBD1 as a possible D gene (6 bases). V gave up 0 bases and J gave up 0 bases, with 8 bases separating them. From germline, CDR1 is SNHLY and CDR2 FYNNEI. This CDR3 region has 15 residues. The CDR3 DNA reads TGTGCCAGCAGTGAAGCGCAGGGGTTGAACACTGAAGCTTTCTTT. Protein product: CASSEAQGLNTEAFF.

In this sample, this clone is medium-sized. This chain joins TRBV5-1 and TRBJ2-1; either TRBD1 or TRBD2 may supply D (6 bases each). The CDR3 consists of 12 residues. Trimming removed 3 bases at V and 8 bases at J, with 9 bases between. Looked up from germline, CDR1 is SGHRS and CDR2 is YFSETQ. The CDR3: CASSWRGDEQFF. CDR3 DNA sequence: TGCGCCAGCAGCTGGAGGGGGGATGAGCAGTTCTTC.

At least ten counts were recorded for this clone. This chain links TRBV28 with TRBJ2-5; weak D call: TRBD2 (5 bases). V lost 6 bases, J lost 4 bases, and 9 bases lay in between. CDR1 MDHEN and CDR2 SYDVKM come from the germline V gene. The CDR3 spans 12 residues. CDR3 DNA sequence: TGTGCCAGCAGGGACGGAGGAGAGACCCAGTACTTC. This translates into CASRDGGETQYF.

In this sample, this clone turned up many times. The V call is TRBV19, the J call TRBJ1-6, with no clear D. Trimming removed 0 bases from V and 8 bases from J, with 8 bases in between. CDR1 is LNHDA and CDR2 is SQIVND in the germline V gene (reference sequence). The CDR3 has 14 amino acids. CDR3 DNA sequence: TGTGCCAGTAGTATAGAGCCCCGGGATTCACCCCTCCACTTT. Residues: CASSIEPRDSPLHF.

V gene TRBV6-5 combines with J gene TRBJ2-1; D is perhaps TRBD1 or TRBD2 (5 bases each). Germline CDR1 MNHEY, CDR2 SVGAGI. The CDR3 has 16 amino acids. Trimming removed 2 bases at V and 7 bases at J, with 18 bases between. CDR3 sequence: CASSYTGPRGRNEQFF. CDR3 in DNA: TGTGCCAGCAGTTACACTGGGCCGAGGGGTAGAAATGAGCAGTTCTTC.

This clone came up many times. The rearrangement joins TRBV2 to TRBJ1-6, with D maybe TRBD1 (6 bases). The germline V gene encodes CDR1 SNHLY and CDR2 FYNNEI. The CDR3 runs 15 residues. V was shortened by 8 bases and J by 13 bases, with 24 bases between the two germline ends. The CDR3 sequence: CASGNELGARGPLHF. CDR3 nucleotides: TGTGCCAGCGGAAATGAGTTGGGCGCAAGGGGGCCCCTCCACTTT. The complete variable domain, with remaining parts taken from reference TRBV2 and TRBJ1-6, reads EPEVTQTPSHQVTQMGQEVILRCVPISNHLYFYWYRQILGQKVEFLVSFYNNEISEKSEIFDDQFSVERPDGSNFTLKIRSTKLEDSAMYFCASGNELGARGPLHFGNGTRLTVT.

This sequence joins TRBV6-2 or TRBV6-3 and TRBJ2-2; 12 bases match TRBD2. This CDR3 comprises 15 residues. With V trimmed by 5 bases and J by 5 bases, 3 bases remained unmatched. The V gene's germline CDR1 is MNHEY and CDR2 SVGEGT. The CDR3 spells CASSRLAGETGELFF. DNA of the CDR3: TGTGCCAGCAGTCGACTAGCGGGAGAAACCGGGGAGCTGTTTTTT.

This clone is classed as medium-sized. This chain joins TRBV12-3 or TRBV12-4 and TRBJ1-2; tentatively, D is TRBD1 (5 bases). V was cut by 3 bases and J by 8 bases, with 16 bases left in between. The CDR3 contains 14 residues. In DNA form, the CDR3 reads TGTGCCAGCAGTTTTGGAGCGGGGAGGGGAGGCTACACCTTC. It translates to CASSFGAGRGGYTF.

Ten or more counts support this clone. The chain joins TRBV9 to TRBJ1-1, with TRBD1 as a possible D gene (5 bases). V was clipped by 3 bases and J by 1 base, with 10 bases between them. The CDR3 is 14 amino acids. Germline CDR1 reads SGDLS; CDR2 reads YYNGEE. CDR3 sequence: CASSEPDRNTEAFF. The DNA for the CDR3 is TGTGCCAGCAGCGAACCCGACAGGAACACTGAAGCTTTCTTT. Supplemented by reference TRBV9 and TRBJ1-1, the full variable domain reads DSGVTQTPKHLITATGQRVTLRCSPRSGDLSVYWYQQSLDQGLQFLIQYYNGEERAKGNILERFSAQQFPDLHSELNLSSLELGDSALYFCASSEPDRNTEAFFGQGTRLTVV.

The chain uses TRBV5-4 and TRBJ1-6, with D tentatively TRBD1 (5 bases). Germline loops: CDR1 SGHNT, CDR2 YYREEE (reference sequence). The CDR3 totals 17 residues. Trimming stripped 1 base from V and 7 bases from J, with 18 bases between. CDR3 bases: TGTGCCAGCAGCTTGTACGCAGGGCCCTCGTTCAATTCACCCCTCCACTTT. This translates into CASSLYAGPSFNSPLHF.

As regards this clone: Because the CDR3 is missing its conserved closing phenylalanine or tryptophan, this is likely a read error. The rearrangement links TRBV2 to TRBJ2-6; D not resolved. The V end was cut by 3 bases, the J end by 15 bases, with 0 bases between. Germline V gives CDR1 SNHLY, CDR2 FYNNEI. The CDR3 sequence is 8 residues long. The CDR3 reads CASSDLTS. The CDR3 DNA sequence: TGTGCCAGCAGTGACCTGACTAGC.

This clone was picked up a small number of times. Given the absence of the conserved phenylalanine or tryptophan at the CDR3 end, a read error is likely. The J gene is TRBJ2-1, the V gene TRBV10-3, with unresolved D. Per the germline V gene, CDR1 is ENHRY and CDR2 is SYGVKD. This CDR3 region has 12 residues. V lost 0 bases, J lost 10 bases, and 7 bases lay in between. CDR3 amino acids: CAISESGREQFL. The CDR3 region has the DNA TGTGCCATCAGTGAGTCCGGGCGGGAGCAGTTCCTC.

This clone was counted a few times. The chain uses TRBV7-9 and TRBJ2-5; D call uncertain. Trimming cost V 1 base and J 5 bases, with 8 bases left between them. The CDR3 is 13 residues long. Germline assignment: CDR1 SEHNR and CDR2 FQNEAQ (reference sequence). CDR3: CASSLGFGETQYF. As DNA, the CDR3 is TGTGCCAGCAGCTTAGGGTTCGGGGAGACCCAGTACTTC.